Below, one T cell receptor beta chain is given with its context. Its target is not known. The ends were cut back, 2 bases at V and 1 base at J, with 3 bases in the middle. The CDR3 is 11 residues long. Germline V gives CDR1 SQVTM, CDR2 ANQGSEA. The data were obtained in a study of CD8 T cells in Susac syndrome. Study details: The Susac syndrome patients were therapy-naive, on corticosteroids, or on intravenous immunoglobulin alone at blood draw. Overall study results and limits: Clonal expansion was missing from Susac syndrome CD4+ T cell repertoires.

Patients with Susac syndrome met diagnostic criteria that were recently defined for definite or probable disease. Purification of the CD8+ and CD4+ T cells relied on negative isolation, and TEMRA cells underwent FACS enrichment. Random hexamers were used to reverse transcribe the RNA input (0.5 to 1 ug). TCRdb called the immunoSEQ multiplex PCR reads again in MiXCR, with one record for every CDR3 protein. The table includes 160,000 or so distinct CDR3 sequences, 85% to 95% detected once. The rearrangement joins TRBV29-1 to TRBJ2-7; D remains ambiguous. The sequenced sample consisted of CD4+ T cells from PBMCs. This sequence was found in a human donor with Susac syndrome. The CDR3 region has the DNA TGCAGCGTTGAACATTCCTACGAGCAGTACTTC. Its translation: CSVEHSYEQYF.